Shown below are 10 T cell receptor beta chains from a single sample sequenced in a study of T cells in Graves' hyperthyroidism and ophthalmopathy. Amplification targeted TCR beta CDR3 regions from RNA transcripts. In the first-round RT-PCR of the TCR CDR3, the HTBI primer set was used. A single record per CDR3 protein comes from TCRdb applying MiXCR to the multiplex PCR reads. The sample lists fewer than 750,000 distinct CDR3 sequences; roughly 15% were seen once. The specimen sequenced was blood. The receptors originated from a woman in her 50s with Graves' ophthalmopathy.

This clonotype was found once. The genes are TRBV20-1 and TRBJ2-7, with 15 bases that match TRBD2. V lost 4 bases, J lost 1 base, and 5 bases stayed unmatched. This CDR3 comprises 16 residues. Germline lookup yields CDR1 DFQATT and CDR2 SNEGSKA (reference sequence). CDR3 coding DNA: TGCAGTGCTATTGGGACTAGCGGGAGGCAGTCCTACGAGCAGTACTTC. It is translated as CSAIGTSGRQSYEQYF.

This clonotype came up many times. V usage is TRBV28 and J usage is TRBJ2-3; D perhaps matches TRBD1 (6 bases). The germline V gene has CDR1 MDHEN and CDR2 SYDVKM. The CDR3 spans 16 residues. Trimming left V 6 bases short and J 2 bases short, with 18 bases between. CDR3 region: CASSPRLGAHTDTQYF. The DNA for the CDR3 is TGTGCCAGCAGCCCTAGGCTGGGGGCTCACACAGATACGCAGTATTTT.

This clonotype was picked up many times. The chain couples TRBV20-1 to TRBJ2-7, with 8 nucleotides matching TRBD1. The CDR3 length is 14 residues. J was trimmed by 3 bases and V by 3 bases; bases with no gene match: 7. Germline V gene sequence: CDR1 DFQATT, CDR2 SNEGSKA (reference sequence). The CDR3 nucleotides are TGCAGTGCTAGTGCCGTCACAGGGGGCTACGAGCAGTACTTC. Residues: CSASAVTGGYEQYF.

This clonotype was counted only a few times. The CDR3 protein is CASSYSAGGSTDTQYF. The CDR3 DNA sequence: TGTGCCAGCAGTTACTCAGCGGGAGGGTCCACAGATACGCAGTATTTT. The chain employs TRBV6-2 or TRBV6-3 and TRBJ2-3; TRBD2 agrees at 10 bases. V shed 0 bases and J 2 bases; nucleotides not matched to a gene: 2. Germline loops: CDR1 MNHEY, CDR2 SVGEGT. CDR3 length: 16 amino acids.

The CDR3 DNA reads TGTGCCAGCAGGCCGCTAGCGGGATCTTATGATGAGCAGTTCTTC. This encodes CASRPLAGSYDEQFF. The rearrangement links TRBV3-1 to TRBJ2-1, with TRBD2 matching over 9 bases. The CDR3 is made up of 15 amino acids. After removal of 6 bases from V and 8 bases from J, the junction contained 11 bases not matched to a gene. CDR1 and CDR2 (germline): LGHDT, YNNKEL (reference sequence).

This clonotype has at least ten counts. The gene calls are TRBV6-2 or TRBV6-3 and TRBJ2-7; TRBD2 aligns across 14 bases. Unmatched junction bases numbered 6, after V lost 7 bases and J lost 4 bases. The CDR3 has 15 residues. Germline-derived CDR1 and CDR2 are MNHEY and SVGEGT. The CDR3 region is CASTGTSGSGYEQYF. CDR3 in DNA: TGTGCCAGCACCGGGACTAGCGGGAGTGGGTACGAGCAGTACTTC.

This clonotype was counted at least ten times. CDR3: CSANGRGNEQFF. The CDR3 DNA is TGCAGTGCAAACGGGAGGGGCAATGAGCAGTTCTTC. The chain uses TRBV20-1 and TRBJ2-1, with 8 bases that match TRBD2. J was trimmed by 6 bases and V by 6 bases; bases with no gene match: 4. CDR1 DFQATT and CDR2 SNEGSKA come from the germline V gene (reference sequence). CDR3 size: 12 residues.

This clonotype was seen only a few times. The J gene is TRBJ1-1, the V gene TRBV27, with D possibly being TRBD1 (6 bases). V lost 5 bases and J 8 bases, leaving 18 bases between the germline ends. Germline CDR1 is MNHEY and CDR2 is SMNVEV (reference sequence). The CDR3 has 14 residues. CDR3 nucleotides: TGTGCCAGCAGTGGGGGGGGGCGCCTTCGGGAAGCTTTCTTT. This gives the protein CASSGGGRLREAFF.

The chain recombines TRBV4-3 with TRBJ1-4; the match to TRBD1 covers 7 bases. The CDR3 runs to 15 residues. Germline lookup yields CDR1 LGHNA and CDR2 YSLEER. V lost 6 bases and J lost 3; bases outside the gene matches: 7. The CDR3 DNA follows: TGCGCCAGCAGACCAGGGAGGGGGCCTAATGAAAAACTGTTTTTT. This codes for CASRPGRGPNEKLFF.

This clonotype was found many times. This rearrangement joins TRBV27 to TRBJ1-1; 9 bases align to TRBD1. Germline V gene data show CDR1 as MNHEY and CDR2 as SMNVEV (reference sequence). CDR3 length equals 21 residues. V was pared by 6 bases and J by 1 base, with 24 bases of the junction left unmatched. The DNA for the CDR3 is TGTGCCAGCAGCCTCAGACTGCCGGGGAGCCGACTGGGACAGGGGAACACTGAAGCTTTCTTT. Residues: CASSLRLPGSRLGQGNTEAFF.